This T cell receptor beta chain was identified during a study of beta chain features in type 1 diabetes. Regarding the study as a whole: For Type 1 diabetes patients, all four CD4+ subsets carried TCRB CDR3s that were moderately but significantly shorter. A closer apparent resemblance between naive, central memory and Treg TCRB repertoires was seen in patients than in healthy donors. With patients and controls alike, PCR might favor shorter templates to an equal degree.

With regard to this clone: As yet, its antigen is unknown.

V lost 5 bases and J lost 8, with 16 bases in between. The CDR3 sequence is 14 residues long. Germline assignment: CDR1 SGHRS and CDR2 YFSETQ. What was sequenced were expressed TCRB transcripts, since all of the isolated RNA had been reverse transcribed. Some clones are missing from TCRdb's copy, which holds only in-frame ones; the method was immunoSEQ multiplex PCR. The table records 250,000 or so clones, approximately 70% of them present only once. The sequenced sample consisted of naive CD4+ T cells from blood. The sequence came from a man aged 25-45 years in good health. This sequence joins TRBV5-1 and TRBJ1-4; weak D call: TRBD1 (6 bases). The CDR3 loop is CASSPQQGEEKLFF. The CDR3, as DNA: TGCGCCAGCAGTCCTCAACAGGGAGAAGAAAAACTGTTTTTT.